A single sample gave rise to the 17 T cell receptor beta chains below, sequenced in a study of cytomegalovirus exposure and HLA in healthy donors. Researchers ran the PCR with 60 Vbeta and 13 Jbeta primers. The protocol was immunoSEQ multiplex PCR, while the TCRdb copy is restricted to in-frame clones and leaves out a portion. In the table there are under 110,000 clones, over 70% of which are singletons. The sequencing input was PBMCs. These receptors came from a man aged 50 to 59 in good health and CMV-seronegative.

The V gene is TRBV11-2, the J gene TRBJ2-5; TRBD2 matches at 14 bases. V lost 1 base, J lost 5 bases, and 12 bases stayed unmatched. The CDR3 has 19 amino acids. Germline assignment: CDR1 SGHAT and CDR2 FQNNGV. CDR3 nucleotides: TGTGCCAGCAGCTTAGTCACCGGGACTAGCGGGAGCCCCTCGGAGACCCAGTACTTC. It specifies CASSLVTGTSGSPSETQYF.

The chain is built from TRBV6-5 and TRBJ1-3; 10 nucleotides agree with TRBD1. The CDR3 totals 15 residues. Germline V CDR1 and CDR2: MNHEY, SVGAGI. After removal of 4 bases from V and 4 bases from J, the junction contained 4 bases not matched to a gene. CDR3 loop: CASSWDRGFGNTIYF. The CDR3 nucleotides are TGTGCCAGCAGTTGGGACAGGGGCTTCGGAAACACCATATATTTT.

This chain uses TRBV29-1 with TRBJ2-3; 12 bases align to TRBD2. After removal of 5 bases from V and 2 bases from J, the junction contained 5 bases not matched to a gene. CDR3 length: 15 residues. From germline, CDR1 is SQVTM and CDR2 ANQGSEA. CDR3 in DNA: TGCAGCGTTCAAACTAGCGGGGGGATCACAGATACGCAGTATTTT. It specifies CSVQTSGGITDTQYF.

This sequence joins TRBV5-5 and TRBJ2-2; 9 nucleotides line up with TRBD1. Germline assignment: CDR1 SGHKS and CDR2 YYEKEE (reference sequence). V lost 4 bases to trimming and J lost 7 bases; unmatched junction nucleotides: 5. The CDR3 spans 14 residues. Here the CDR3 DNA reads TGTGCCAGCAGCCCCGGGACAGGGAACGGGGAGCTGTTTTTT. This encodes CASSPGTGNGELFF.

The V gene is TRBV4-1, the J gene TRBJ2-7, with D possibly being TRBD2 (6 bases). The germline V gene has CDR1 MGHRA and CDR2 YSYEKL. CDR3 length equals 15 residues. Trimming stripped 0 bases from V and 2 bases from J, with 11 bases between. The CDR3 is CASSQDSGEAYEQYF. The CDR3 region has the DNA TGCGCCAGCAGCCAAGATAGTGGGGAGGCCTACGAGCAGTACTTC.

This clone appeared a few times. V is TRBV19 and J is TRBJ2-5, with D possibly matching TRBD2 (7 bases). Germline loops: CDR1 LNHDA, CDR2 SQIVND (reference sequence). V lost 5 bases to trimming and J lost 6 bases, with 16 bases between them. This CDR3 contains 14 residues. The CDR3 region has the DNA TGTGCCAGTAGTTTTTCGGGGGGCAGGCAGACCCAGTACTTC. This gives the protein CASSFSGGRQTQYF.

The rearrangement uses TRBV6-1 and TRBJ2-7, with 7 bases aligning to TRBD1. Germline CDR1 reads MNHNS; CDR2 reads SASEGT. V shed 7 bases and J 2 bases; nucleotides not matched to a gene: 8. CDR3 size: 14 residues. The CDR3 loop is CASTVDRATYEQYF. The CDR3 region has the DNA TGTGCCAGCACCGTTGACAGGGCCACCTACGAGCAGTACTTC.

V is TRBV27 and J is TRBJ2-2; D is unresolved. This CDR3 has 13 residues. Per germline, CDR1 MNHEY and CDR2 SMNVEV (reference sequence). V gave up 5 bases and J gave up 2 bases, with 6 bases separating them. The CDR3 protein is CASSPLNTGELFF. In DNA form, the CDR3 reads TGTGCCAGCAGTCCCCTAAACACCGGGGAGCTGTTTTTT.

The chain has TRBV2 and TRBJ1-4; D might be TRBD1 (6 bases). The CDR3 loop spans 15 amino acids. V shed 1 base and J shed 2 bases, with 8 bases lying between them. Germline V lookup: CDR1 SNHLY, CDR2 FYNNEI. The CDR3 sequence is CASSEEGGTNEKLFF. The CDR3 DNA reads as TGTGCCAGCAGTGAAGAGGGGGGGACTAATGAAAAACTGTTTTTT.

This chain connects TRBV9 to TRBJ2-1; 13 bases map to TRBD2. Germline V lookup: CDR1 SGDLS, CDR2 YYNGEE. V lost 5 bases to trimming and J lost 8 bases; unmatched junction nucleotides: 10. There are 16 residues in the CDR3. This CDR3 reads CASSLGTSGVQDEQFF. The DNA of the CDR3 is TGTGCCAGCAGTCTCGGGACTAGCGGGGTTCAGGATGAGCAGTTCTTC.

The chain employs TRBV27 and TRBJ2-5; TRBD2 agrees at 7 bases. J gave up 0 bases and V 6 bases, and 7 bases lay outside the gene matches. CDR1 is MNHEY, CDR2 SMNVEV, per germline (reference sequence). There are 15 residues in the CDR3. The CDR3 nucleotides read TGTGCCAGCAGAACTAGCGCCCGATACCAAGAGACCCAGTACTTC. Protein product: CASRTSARYQETQYF.

The chain has TRBV4-2 and TRBJ1-1; 7 positions match TRBD1. This CDR3 spans 19 amino acids. Germline V gene lookup returns CDR1 LGHNA and CDR2 YNFKEQ. Losses at the gene ends were 4 bases for V and 0 bases for J; bases not matched to a gene: 17. This CDR3 is CASSPLGGRGIFMNTEAFF. DNA of the CDR3: TGTGCCAGCAGCCCGTTAGGAGGCAGGGGGATTTTCATGAACACTGAAGCTTTCTTT.

This clone was picked up a small number of times. The gene calls are TRBV10-3 and TRBJ2-5; TRBD1 matches 8 bases. Looked up from germline, CDR1 is ENHRY and CDR2 is SYGVKD. The V segment lost 6 bases and the J segment 5 bases; nucleotides outside the gene matches: 5. The CDR3 runs to 13 residues. CDR3 DNA sequence: TGTGCCATCAGCGTGGACAGGGCCGAGACCCAGTACTTC. Protein sequence: CAISVDRAETQYF.

The chain is built from TRBV6-5 and TRBJ1-3; D is possibly TRBD1 (6 bases). This CDR3 is 15 amino acids long. Germline CDR1 is MNHEY and CDR2 is SVGAGI. Trimming pared 5 bases from V and 1 base from J, leaving 12 bases between. CDR3 in DNA: TGTGCCAGCAGTCGCGTGACAGGATCTGGAAACACCATATATTTT. It codes for CASSRVTGSGNTIYF.

The V call is TRBV7-2, the J call TRBJ2-2, with D possibly being TRBD1 (7 bases). CDR1 SGHTA and CDR2 FQGNSA come from the germline V gene. This CDR3 contains 14 residues. Between the trimmed V and J ends, which lost 10 bases and 0 bases, there was a span of 12 bases. This CDR3 is CAIAGQSNTGELFF. CDR3 coding DNA: TGTGCCATCGCGGGACAGTCGAACACCGGGGAGCTGTTTTTT.

The chain joins TRBV20-1 to TRBJ2-1; 9 bases match TRBD2. There are 11 residues in the CDR3. CDR1 is DFQATT and CDR2 is SNEGSKA in the germline V gene (reference sequence). This chain's CDR3 is CRAGGYNEQFF. The CDR3 bases are TGCAGGGCGGGGGGGTACAATGAGCAGTTCTTC.

The J gene is TRBJ2-5, the V gene TRBV4-2, with 16 bases matching TRBD2. The last part of the DNA fits TRBJ2-7 better; the J call may be wrong. The CDR3 sequence is 17 residues long. Germline V gene sequence: CDR1 LGHNA, CDR2 YNFKEQ. CDR3 sequence reads: CASSRGTSGRVWNEQYF. The DNA of the CDR3 is TGTGCCAGCAGCCGGGGGACTAGCGGGAGGGTATGGAACGAGCAGTACTTC.